A selection of T cell receptor beta chains follows, all from one sample in a study of T cells in Graves' hyperthyroidism and ophthalmopathy. TCRdb re-analysed the multiplex PCR reads in MiXCR, keeping a single row per CDR3 protein. The data contain around 620,000 distinct CDR3 sequences, 46% of them singletons. Sequenced sample: peripheral blood or thyroid tissue (not recorded which). The source is an adult woman with Graves' disease, either hyperthyroidism or ophthalmopathy (not recorded which). CDR3s include the opening cysteine and the closing phenylalanine or tryptophan. The order of the fields is V gene, clone size, D gene, J gene, CDR3 DNA, CDR3 protein. The D gene is left open where the match is weak. Some rows have no size entry. The others give once, few or many, or a class for an expanded clone.

TRBV7-9,many,TRBD2,TRBJ2-2,TGTGCCAGCAGCTCTCGACTAGCGGGCTATTCCGGGGAGCTGTTTTTT,CASSSRLAGYSGELFF
TRBV7-9,few,-,TRBJ2-5,TGTGCCAGCACCCACAGGGAGGGGGAGACCCAGTACTTC,CASTHREGETQYF
TRBV7-3,many,-,TRBJ2-7,TGTGCCAGCAGCCAGAAGGGACGGCCCTCCTACGAGCAGTACTTC,CASSQKGRPSYEQYF
TRBV2,-,-,TRBJ1-2,TGTGCCAGCAGTGCACAGGATGGCTACACCTTC,CASSAQDGYTF
TRBV2,many,-,TRBJ1-1,TGTGCCAGCACCGTCTGGAGGGTGGACCAAGCTTTCTTT,CASTVWRVDQAFF
TRBV15,many,TRBD1,TRBJ2-6,TGTGCCACCAGCGCTCAGGGGGATGGGGCCAACGTCCTGACTTTC,CATSAQGDGANVLTF
TRBV6-1,-,-,TRBJ1-5,TGTGCCAGCACTGGTGGGGCCGAAGATCAGCCCCAGCATTTT,CASTGGAEDQPQHF
TRBV29-1,few,-,TRBJ2-5,TGCAGCGTTGAAGAAGGGGCAGGCCAAGAGACCCAGTACTTC,CSVEEGAGQETQYF
TRBV4-1,-,-,TRBJ2-5,TGCGCCAGCAGCCCCGGGACTGCGGGAGAGACCCAGTACTTC,CASSPGTAGETQYF
TRBV10-3,once,TRBD2,TRBJ2-7,TGTGCCATCAGCCAGCGGGAGGACTCCTACGAGCAGTACTTC,CAISQREDSYEQYF
TRBV7-9,many,TRBD1,TRBJ1-4,TGTGCCAGCAGCTCTGGACAGGTTAGAGAGGAAAAACTGTTTTTT,CASSSGQVREEKLFF
TRBV7-9,many,TRBD1,TRBJ2-7,TGTGCCAGCAGCCGGACAGGGGGAACCACCTACGAGCAGTACTTC,CASSRTGGTTYEQYF
TRBV29-1,many,-,TRBJ1-1,TGCAGCGTTGATACGGCCGGGCTGGCTGAAGCTTTCTTT,CSVDTAGLAEAFF
TRBV6-5,-,TRBD1,TRBJ2-5,TGTGCCAGCAGCCACCCAGACAGGGGAGAGACCCAGTACTTC,CASSHPDRGETQYF
TRBV7-6,-,-,TRBJ1-1,TGTGCCAGCAGCTTTACGGACCGGACCCAAGCTTTCTTT,CASSFTDRTQAFF
TRBV9,-,-,TRBJ2-2,TGTGCCAGCAGCGTGGGGCTGGCCGGGGTCACCGGGGAGCTGTTTTTT,CASSVGLAGVTGELFF
TRBV11-1,many,TRBD2,TRBJ2-7,TGTGCCAGCAGCTTAGGAGCGGGATCGTCCTACTACGAGCAGTACTTC,CASSLGAGSSYYEQYF
TRBV7-3,-,TRBD1,TRBJ1-1,TGTGCCAGCAGCTTCAGGGGGATGTTGAACACTGAAGCTTTCTTT,CASSFRGMLNTEAFF
TRBV15,-,TRBD2,TRBJ2-7,TGTGCCACCAGCACCTATCTAGCGGGAGGTACCTACGAGCAGTACTTC,CATSTYLAGGTYEQYF
TRBV6-5,-,TRBD1,TRBJ1-6,TGTGCCAGCAGCTCCTGGACAGGGATAGAATCTTATAATTCACCCCTCCACTTT,CASSSWTGIESYNSPLHF
TRBV7-2,many,-,TRBJ1-1,TGTGCCAGCAGCTCACAGTTGAACACTGAAGCTTTCTTT,CASSSQLNTEAFF
TRBV2,-,TRBD1,TRBJ1-1,TGTGCCAGCCTCGGAGAGACAGGGGGCACTGAAGCTTTCTTT,CASLGETGGTEAFF
TRBV7-9,-,-,TRBJ1-2,TGTGCCAGCGCCCTATTGGACTACTCCTTC,CASALLDYSF
TRBV7-8,many,TRBD1,TRBJ1-1,TGTGCCAGCAGCTTGATGGGACAGGCAGCTTTCTTT,CASSLMGQAAFF
TRBV10-3,-,-,TRBJ1-5,TGTGCCATCAGTTCGGTTCCAGGGGGCAATCAGCCCCAGCATTTT,CAISSVPGGNQPQHF
TRBV24-1,-,-,TRBJ2-3,TGTGCCACCAGTGATGCGAGAGGGGTACCAGATACGCAGTATTTT,CATSDARGVPDTQYF
TRBV11-2,-,-,TRBJ1-5,TGTGCCAGCAGCTTAGGAGCGGGAGCAGACGAGACCCAGCATTTT,CASSLGAGADETQHF
TRBV25-1,-,TRBD1,TRBJ2-5,TGTGCCAGCAGTGATCAGGGACAGGGTCAAGAGACCCAGTACTTC,CASSDQGQGQETQYF
TRBV10-3,-,-,TRBJ2-7,TGTGCCATCAGTGAGGTGCAGGGAATCCCTCACGAGCAGTACTTC,CAISEVQGIPHEQYF
TRBV7-2,-,TRBD2,TRBJ2-7,TGTGCCAGCAGCACCCATCCGACTAGCGGTAGACAGGGCGGTAGCTTTGGCGAGCAGTACTTC,CASSTHPTSGRQGGSFGEQYF
TRBV19,few,-,TRBJ2-6,TGTGCCAGTAGTATTCGGGACTCTGGGGCCAACGTCCTGACTTTC,CASSIRDSGANVLTF
TRBV5-4,once,-,TRBJ1-2,TGTGCCAGCAGCTTGTCAGGGGTGACCACCTTC,CASSLSGVTTF
TRBV7-2,-,-,TRBJ2-6,TGTGCCAGCAGCAGAGCCGGGACGGCCTTTGCTGGGGCCAACGTCCTGACTTTC,CASSRAGTAFAGANVLTF
TRBV2,few,-,TRBJ1-5,TGTGCCAGCAGTCCAGGGCAGGGTGTTTATCAGCCCCAGCATTTT,CASSPGQGVYQPQHF
TRBV15,-,-,TRBJ1-4,TGTGCCACCAGCAGCTTTGGAGCCGCAACTAATGAAAAACTGTTTTTT,CATSSFGAATNEKLFF
TRBV6-6,-,-,TRBJ2-2,TGTGCCAGCAGGGGAAGGAGGTTTGGGGGTAACAGCCACACCGGGGAGCTGTTTTTT,CASRGRRFGGNSHTGELFF
TRBV9,-,TRBD2,TRBJ2-1,TGTGCCAGCAGCGTAGGGAGGACTAGTGGTGAGCAGTTCTTC,CASSVGRTSGEQFF
TRBV4-1,many,-,TRBJ1-1,TGCGCCAGCAGCCAACCCTCGGCAGGGGAAACTGAAGCTTTCTTT,CASSQPSAGETEAFF
TRBV20-1,-,TRBD2,TRBJ2-5,TGCAGTGCTAGAGAAGCGGGAGAAGAGACCCAGTACTTC,CSAREAGEETQYF
TRBV2,-,TRBD1,TRBJ1-6,TGTGCCAGCAATCGACAGGGGGCGCTCGATTCACCCCTCCACTTT,CASNRQGALDSPLHF
TRBV5-1,many,-,TRBJ2-5,TGCGCCAGCAGCCTCCCCGGGACCCAAGAGACCCAGTACTTC,CASSLPGTQETQYF
TRBV27,few,-,TRBJ2-7,TGTGCCAGCAGTTTTCACTTAGGGGGGGCCGGTGTCTCCTACGAGCAGTACTTC,CASSFHLGGAGVSYEQYF
TRBV10-3,-,-,TRBJ1-6,TGTGCCATCAGTCCCACAGGGAAGGGAGGATCACCCCTCCACTTT,CAISPTGKGGSPLHF
TRBV5-1,-,-,TRBJ2-7,TGCGCCACTGGACCCCAGGGTTTGAGCTACGAGCAGTACTTC,CATGPQGLSYEQYF
TRBV10-3,-,-,TRBJ1-6,TGTGCCATCAGTGGAGACGGGTTTGGTTCACCCCTCCACTTT,CAISGDGFGSPLHF
TRBV10-3,-,TRBD2,TRBJ2-2,TGTGCCATCAGTTTTGGACTAGCAAGGACCGGGGAGCTGTTTTTT,CAISFGLARTGELFF
TRBV5-5,many,TRBD2,TRBJ2-7,TGTGCCAGCAGCCCGGGAATTAGCGGGAGCCTCTACGAGCAGTACTTC,CASSPGISGSLYEQYF
TRBV27,-,-,TRBJ2-7,TGTGCCAGCAGTAAAGCGGCCTCCTACGAGCAGTACTTC,CASSKAASYEQYF
TRBV20-1,-,-,TRBJ2-5,TGCAGTGCTAGTCTTGGGGGGGAGACCCAGTACTTC,CSASLGGETQYF